This entry lists 6 T cell receptor beta chains sequenced from one sample in a study of identical twins (dated by TCRdb to the mid-2010s). Preparation of the library involved 5' RACE. TCRdb shows the sequencer as Illumina HiSeq 2000. TCRdb trimmed the raw reads at Q25, called clones with MiXCR and kept productive beta chains. CDR3 protein sequences are deduplicated, and each keeps its most common genes and DNA. The sample table shows 250,000 or so distinct CDR3 sequences, and roughly 7% are seen once. 3% to 4% of the sample rests with the top ten. Another study also made use of these data, one on yellow fever vaccine responses in identical twins.

The sample was memory (CD45RO+) T cells sorted from blood. The sample's cell subset or site label, in plain terms: CD45RO+ enriched T cells. Receptors were obtained from a woman between 18 and 29 years old in good health.

CDR3 nucleotide sequence: TGTGCCAGCAGCCAATCGAGGTCCCCGGGACGAACCTACGAGCAGTACTTC. It specifies CASSQSRSPGRTYEQYF. The rearrangement joins TRBV3-1 to TRBJ2-7; D could derive from TRBD1 or TRBD2 (5 bases each). Trimming stripped 2 bases from V and 2 bases from J, with 19 bases between. This CDR3 contains 17 residues. Germline V gene sequence: CDR1 LGHDT, CDR2 YNNKEL (reference sequence).

V gene TRBV20-1 combines with J gene TRBJ1-2; 8 bases line up with TRBD1. Germline-derived CDR1 and CDR2 are DFQATT and SNEGSKA (reference sequence). The CDR3 covers 15 residues. V dropped 3 bases and J dropped 8; count of bases not matched to a gene: 14. The CDR3 region has the DNA TGCAGTGCTAGCGGGGGACAGGCCGTTATAGAAGGCTACACCTTC. Translating it yields CSASGGQAVIEGYTF.

At least ten counts were recorded for this clonotype. This sequence joins TRBV5-6 and TRBJ2-3; a weak D match, TRBD1 (5 bases). Between the trimmed V and J ends, which lost 0 bases and 4 bases, there was a span of 9 bases. Germline CDR1 and CDR2: SGHDT and YYEEEE. The CDR3 sequence is 14 residues long. In DNA, the CDR3 is TGTGCCAGCAGCTTGGTTCAGGGTGCAGATACGCAGTATTTT. Protein sequence: CASSLVQGADTQYF.

This clonotype was found a few times. The chain is built from TRBV28 and TRBJ2-1; 11 bases fit TRBD2. CDR3 length equals 14 residues. With 7 bases clipped from V and 5 bases from J, the junction kept 4 bases outside the gene matches. CDR1 is MDHEN, CDR2 SYDVKM, per germline. For the CDR3, the DNA is TGTGCCAGCATCTTAGCGGGAGGGAACAATGAGCAGTTCTTC. Residues: CASILAGGNNEQFF.

Concerning this clonotype itself: This may arise from a read error, as a much more abundant clone is one base away. The chain is built from TRBV6-1 and TRBJ2-3; TRBD2 aligns across 8 bases. Per the germline V gene, CDR1 is MNHNS and CDR2 is SASEGT. V shed 5 bases, J shed 4 bases, and the junction held 2 bases outside the gene matches. This CDR3 has 13 residues. The CDR3 reads CASSRTSSDTQYF. The CDR3 region has the DNA TGTGCCAGCAGTAGGACTAGCTCAGATACGCAGTATTTT.

The sample holds a few counts of this clonotype. The genes are TRBV5-4 and TRBJ2-7, with TRBD2 matching over 12 bases. V shed 1 base and J 6 bases; nucleotides not matched to a gene: 5. This CDR3 spans 15 amino acids. Germline V CDR1 and CDR2: SGHNT, YYREEE (reference sequence). CDR3 coding DNA: TGTGCCAGCAGCTTGCGGACTAGCGGGAATAGCGAGCAGTACTTC. Translated: CASSLRTSGNSEQYF.